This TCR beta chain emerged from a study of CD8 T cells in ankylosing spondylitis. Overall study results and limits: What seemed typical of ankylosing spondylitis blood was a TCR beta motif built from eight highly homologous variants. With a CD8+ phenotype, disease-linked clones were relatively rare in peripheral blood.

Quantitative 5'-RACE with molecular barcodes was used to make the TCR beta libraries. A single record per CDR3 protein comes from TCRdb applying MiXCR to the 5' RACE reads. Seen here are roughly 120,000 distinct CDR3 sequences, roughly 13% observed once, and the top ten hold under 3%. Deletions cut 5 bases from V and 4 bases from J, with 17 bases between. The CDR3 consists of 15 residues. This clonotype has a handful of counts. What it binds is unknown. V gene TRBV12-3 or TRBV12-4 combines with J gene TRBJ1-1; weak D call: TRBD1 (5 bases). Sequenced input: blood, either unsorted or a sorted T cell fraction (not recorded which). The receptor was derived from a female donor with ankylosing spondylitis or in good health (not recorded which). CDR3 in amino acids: CASSPRQTPGTEAFF. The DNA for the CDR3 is TGTGCCAGCAGTCCCCGACAGACCCCGGGCACTGAAGCTTTCTTT.